This T cell receptor beta chain was sequenced during a study of blood T cell repertoires in COVID-19. Germline CDR1 reads MNHEY; CDR2 reads SVGAGI. The CDR3 length is 14 residues. V was clipped by 6 bases and J by 2 bases, with 14 bases between them. Authors' methods: The assay estimated nucleated cells by amplifying reference gene primers. Sequencing used immunoSEQ multiplex PCR; TCRdb keeps in-frame clones, though not all of them. V, J and clone size reflect that table, while D and trimming were determined from the DNA. The sample lists about 270,000 clones, around 87% occurring once. This clonotype was sampled from a woman in her late teens or twenties who had recovered from COVID-19. Sequenced sample: PBMCs or T cells enriched from blood (not recorded which). This chain links TRBV6-5 with TRBJ2-7, with D possibly being TRBD1 (6 bases). The CDR3 loop is CASRGAGTTYEQYF. The DNA of the CDR3 is TGTGCCAGCAGGGGGGCAGGTACAACCTACGAGCAGTACTTC.